Following are 28 T cell receptor beta chains from one sample sequenced in a study of T cell responses to AZD1222 COVID-19 vaccine. Sequencing was performed with immunoSEQ multiplex PCR; in TCRdb, only in-frame clones are kept and a portion is missing. The sample lists over 150,000 clones; approximately 87% were seen once. The starting material was peripheral blood, obtained on day 0 of MenACWY control vaccination. The receptors were gathered from an adult in good health.

The V call is TRBV10-3, the J call TRBJ2-2; weak D call: TRBD1 (6 bases). This CDR3 spans 16 amino acids. V was clipped by 6 bases and J by 1 base, with 15 bases between them. The V gene's germline CDR1 is ENHRY and CDR2 SYGVKD. Here the CDR3 DNA reads TGTGCCATCAGGGGGGACCGGACAGAGAACACCGGGGAGCTGTTTTTT. Protein sequence: CAIRGDRTENTGELFF.

This clone was observed at least ten times. One junction end disagrees with the germline gene, perhaps due to a read error. J is TRBJ2-3 and V is TRBV20-1; 13 bases match TRBD2. Germline V gene data show CDR1 as DFQATT and CDR2 as SNEGSKA (reference sequence). The CDR3 is 11 residues long. The CDR3 reads CSATGTSGAPF. DNA for the CDR3: TGCAGTGCGACCGGGACTAGCGGGGCCCCTTTT.

V gene TRBV6-5 combines with J gene TRBJ1-3, with D unresolved. The V gene's germline CDR1 is MNHEY and CDR2 SVGAGI. The CDR3 runs to 16 residues. V shed 2 bases and J shed 0 bases, with 11 bases lying between them. CDR3 nucleotides: TGTGCCAGCAGTTACGCAGGAGGAACCTCTGGAAACACCATATATTTT. Its translation is CASSYAGGTSGNTIYF.

In this sample, this clone turned up once. At the DNA level, this CDR3 is encoded by other sequences in the same sample as well. The chain uses TRBV6-6 and TRBJ1-2, with D hard to call. There are 12 residues in the CDR3. Germline CDR1 MNHNY, CDR2 SVGAGI (reference sequence). V dropped 0 bases and J dropped 6 bases, with 5 bases sitting between them. As DNA, the CDR3 is TGTGCCAGCAGTTACTCCGGGGATGGCTACACCTTC. Translating gives CASSYSGDGYTF.

The chain employs TRBV28 and TRBJ1-2; 8 nucleotides agree with TRBD1. The germline gives CDR1 MDHEN, CDR2 SYDVKM. After removal of 5 bases from V and 8 bases from J, the junction contained 7 bases not matched to a gene. This CDR3 has 13 amino acids. The CDR3 region is CASSPSRDRGYTF. Written as DNA, the CDR3 is TGTGCCAGCAGTCCTAGCCGGGACAGGGGCTACACCTTC.

This chain joins TRBV9 and TRBJ2-1; either TRBD1 or TRBD2 may supply D (7 bases each). The germline V gene encodes CDR1 SGDLS and CDR2 YYNGEE. V lost 0 bases and J 1 base, leaving 14 bases between the germline ends. The CDR3 contains 17 residues. The CDR3, as DNA: TGTGCCAGCAGCGTAGGGGAGGGGGCCCATTCCTACAATGAGCAGTTCTTC. It specifies CASSVGEGAHSYNEQFF.

The chain is built from TRBV19 and TRBJ2-7; no clear D gene. This CDR3 spans 13 amino acids. V lost 10 bases to trimming and J lost 0 bases, with 13 bases between them. Germline lookup yields CDR1 LNHDA and CDR2 SQIVND (reference sequence). The CDR3 coding sequence is TGTGCCACGGCCCAGGACGCCTCCTACGAGCAGTACGTC. Residues: CATAQDASYEQYV.

This chain connects TRBV27 to TRBJ1-4; D is possibly TRBD1 (6 bases). Germline V CDR1 and CDR2: MNHEY, SMNVEV (reference sequence). This CDR3 is built from 18 residues. Between the trimmed V and J ends, which lost 5 bases and 3 bases, there was a span of 22 bases. The CDR3 sequence is CASSPLTGIGLANEKLFF. Written as DNA, the CDR3 is TGTGCCAGCAGTCCCCTAACAGGGATCGGGTTGGCTAATGAAAAACTGTTTTTT.

V is TRBV5-6 and J is TRBJ2-7, with D perhaps TRBD1 (6 bases). This CDR3 has 13 amino acids. Germline loops: CDR1 SGHDT, CDR2 YYEEEE. The V end lost 4 bases, the J end lost 1 base, and 9 bases lay between the germline ends. This chain's CDR3 is CASSLRGSYEQYV. The CDR3 coding sequence is TGTGCCAGCAGCCTCAGGGGATCCTACGAGCAGTACGTC.

In its sample, this clone was seen many times. The CDR3 DNA reads TGTGCCAGCAGCTTAGAGGGGGTGGGCGATGAGCAGTTCTTC. As protein: CASSLEGVGDEQFF. This chain uses TRBV7-2 with TRBJ2-1; D is possibly TRBD1 (6 bases). V lost 1 base, J lost 8 bases, and 12 bases lay in between. Germline V gene sequence: CDR1 SGHTA, CDR2 FQGNSA. CDR3 length: 14 residues.

The rearrangement joins TRBV2 to TRBJ2-7; 7 bases are a match to TRBD2. The CDR3 consists of 14 residues. V gave up 10 bases and J gave up 2 bases; unmatched junction bases: 11. Looked up from germline, CDR1 is SNHLY and CDR2 is FYNNEI. DNA for the CDR3: TGTGCCACCGAGGAGTCCGCGGGAGCCTACGAGCAGTACTTC. Protein product: CATEESAGAYEQYF.

V usage is TRBV7-9 and J usage is TRBJ1-2; perhaps TRBD1 as D (5 bases). With 0 bases removed from V and 4 bases from J, the gap between germline ends came to 12 bases. This CDR3 is 15 amino acids long. Per germline, CDR1 SEHNR and CDR2 FQNEAQ (reference sequence). The CDR3 nucleotides read TGTGCCAGCAGCTTAGCGCCCGGGACTATCTATGGCTACACCTTC. Encoded protein: CASSLAPGTIYGYTF.

V and J are TRBV10-2 and TRBJ1-2; D gene uncertain. There are 17 residues in the CDR3. CDR1 is WSHSY and CDR2 is SAAADI in the germline V gene. Trimming took 5 bases from V and 0 from J, leaving 19 bases between them. The CDR3 DNA follows: TGCGCCAGCAGTCCTACTACGGAGGGTAGGGCTAACTATGGCTACACCTTC. It specifies CASSPTTEGRANYGYTF.

The V call is TRBV10-3, the J call TRBJ1-5; perhaps TRBD1 as D (5 bases). Germline CDR1 ENHRY, CDR2 SYGVKD. This CDR3 comprises 14 residues. V was cut by 0 bases and J by 4 bases, with 7 bases left in between. The CDR3 sequence: CAISESKGNQPQHF. The CDR3 DNA is TGTGCCATCAGTGAGTCGAAGGGGAATCAGCCCCAGCATTTT.

This clone was seen more than once but under ten times. The chain recombines TRBV14 with TRBJ2-1; D remains ambiguous. Germline V CDR1 and CDR2: SGHDN, FVKESK. This CDR3 comprises 12 residues. V was trimmed by 2 bases and J by 6 bases, leaving 5 bases between them. This CDR3 reads CASSQYFNEQFF. DNA of the CDR3: TGTGCCAGCAGCCAATACTTCAATGAGCAGTTCTTC.

The chain has TRBV28 and TRBJ1-6; D unclear. CDR3 length equals 12 residues. Trimming removed 10 bases at V and 10 bases at J, with 14 bases between. The germline V gene encodes CDR1 MDHEN and CDR2 SYDVKM. The DNA for the CDR3 is TGTGCCACCCGGGAGGCGGAGTCACCCCTCCACTTT. Translated, it gives CATREAESPLHF.

J is TRBJ2-2 and V is TRBV4-1; 7 positions agree with TRBD1. The CDR3 covers 15 residues. The germline V gene has CDR1 MGHRA and CDR2 YSYEKL. J was trimmed by 1 base and V by 5 bases; bases with no gene match: 4. The DNA for the CDR3 is TGCGCCAGCAGCGCCCGGACAGGGAACACCGGGGAGCTGTTTTTT. This translates into CASSARTGNTGELFF.

This chain joins TRBV2 and TRBJ1-3; 8 nucleotides agree with TRBD1. The CDR3 consists of 18 residues. Looked up from germline, CDR1 is SNHLY and CDR2 is FYNNEI. Trimming removed 6 bases from V and 1 base from J; junction bases left unmatched: 14. The CDR3 bases are TGTGCCAGCAGGGGTCCGGGACAGGTGTCACTTTCTGGAAACACCATATATTTT. The encoded protein is CASRGPGQVSLSGNTIYF.

The chain recombines TRBV30 with TRBJ2-7; D might be TRBD2 (6 bases). Germline loops: CDR1 GTSNPN, CDR2 SVGIG (reference sequence). CDR3 size: 15 residues. V was trimmed by 3 bases and J by 6 bases, leaving 21 bases between them. CDR3: CAWRSGGRGRSEQYF. The CDR3 coding sequence is TGTGCCTGGAGGTCGGGCGGCCGGGGGAGGAGCGAGCAGTACTTC.

V usage is TRBV6-5 and J usage is TRBJ1-3; a possible D gene is TRBD1 (5 bases). Trimming took 5 bases from V and 0 from J, leaving 11 bases between them. CDR1 and CDR2 from the germline V gene are MNHEY and SVGAGI. This CDR3 has 15 residues. Written as DNA, the CDR3 is TGTGCCAGCAGTCGTGGGGGAGGCTCTGGAAACACCATATATTTT. Amino acids: CASSRGGGSGNTIYF.

This sequence joins TRBV11-3 and TRBJ2-4; 10 bases match TRBD1. After removal of 5 bases from V and 14 bases from J, the junction contained 9 bases not matched to a gene. CDR1 is SGHNT, CDR2 YENEEA, per germline. This CDR3 spans 13 amino acids. The CDR3 bases are TGTGCCAGCAGCCCTATACCCGGACAGGGGGAGTACTTC. Protein: CASSPIPGQGEYF. The full variable domain, with the rest looked up from reference TRBV11-3 and TRBJ2-4, is EAGVVQSPRYKIIEKKQPVAFWCNPISGHNTLYWYLQNLGQGPELLIRYENEEAVDDSQLPKDRFSAERLKGVDSTLKIQPAELGDSAVYLCASSPIPGQGEYFGAGTRLSVL.

The chain is built from TRBV29-1 and TRBJ1-2; D unclear. The V end was cut by 7 bases, the J end by 2 bases, with 17 bases between. This CDR3 spans 14 amino acids. Germline CDR1 is SQVTM and CDR2 is ANQGSEA. The DNA of the CDR3 is TGCAGCGCTCAACCCGGCACAGCAAACTATGGCTACACCTTC. Residues: CSAQPGTANYGYTF.

The J gene is TRBJ2-2, the V gene TRBV29-1; D not resolved. The germline V gene encodes CDR1 SQVTM and CDR2 ANQGSEA. V was shortened by 3 bases and J by 5 bases, with 7 bases between the two germline ends. This CDR3 is built from 12 residues. CDR3 in DNA: TGCAGCGTTGAGCCGGAGACCGGGGAGCTGTTTTTT. This translates into CSVEPETGELFF.

This chain links TRBV14 with TRBJ2-2; 11 bases are shared with TRBD1. CDR3 length: 17 amino acids. Germline V CDR1 and CDR2: SGHDN, FVKESK. V was clipped by 4 bases and J by 5 bases; unmatched bases: 9. The CDR3 loop is CASSLLSGQGGTGELFF. The CDR3 DNA follows: TGTGCCAGCAGCCTCCTGTCGGGACAGGGGGGGACCGGGGAGCTGTTTTTT. Full variable domain (missing parts from reference TRBV14 and TRBJ2-2): EAGVTQFPSHSVIEKGQTVTLRCDPISGHDNLYWYRRVMGKEIKFLLHFVKESKQDESGMPNNRFLAERTGGTYSTLKVQPAELEDSGVYFCASSLLSGQGGTGELFFGEGSRLTVL.

This clone was recorded once. This chain joins TRBV19 and TRBJ2-7; D gene unclear. V was shortened by 6 bases and J by 2 bases, with 11 bases between the two germline ends. The CDR3 spans 13 residues. Germline lookup yields CDR1 LNHDA and CDR2 SQIVND (reference sequence). This CDR3 is CASSPNPPYEQYF. The CDR3 DNA reads TGTGCCAGTAGCCCTAATCCCCCCTACGAGCAGTACTTC.

This chain uses TRBV11-2 with TRBJ2-7; D unresolved. Germline assignment: CDR1 SGHAT and CDR2 FQNNGV. Trimming cost V 5 bases and J 0 bases, with 8 bases left between them. The CDR3 extends over 13 amino acids. CDR3 loop: CASSLSNSYEQYF. The DNA for the CDR3 is TGTGCCAGCAGCCTTAGTAACTCCTACGAGCAGTACTTC.

V gene TRBV6-2 or TRBV6-3 combines with J gene TRBJ2-5, with D perhaps given as TRBD1 or TRBD2 (6 bases each). The CDR3 spans 15 residues. Trimming took 4 bases from V and 5 from J, leaving 17 bases between them. CDR1 is MNHEY and CDR2 is SVGEGT in the germline V gene. The chain's CDR3 is CASSLRGAIRETQYF. The CDR3 coding sequence is TGTGCCAGCAGTTTGAGGGGGGCTATCCGGGAGACCCAGTACTTC.

V is TRBV19 and J is TRBJ2-1; D might be TRBD1 (6 bases). The germline V gene has CDR1 LNHDA and CDR2 SQIVND (reference sequence). V was clipped by 6 bases and J by 10 bases, with 13 bases between them. There are 12 residues in the CDR3. The CDR3 nucleotides are TGTGCCAGTAGGCTGGGGGCTAGCGAGCAGTTCTTC. Encoded protein: CASRLGASEQFF.